Here is one T cell receptor beta chain with its context. Repertoires were generated with immunoSEQ multiplex PCR, while TCRdb's copy carries only in-frame clones and drops some. The data hold 150,000 to 200,000 clones, with roughly nine tenths observed a single time. The data belong to a study of radiation and T cells in renal cell carcinoma. Indicated time point: blood 4 weeks post-SBRT, at nephrectomy. Treatment here: 15 Gy SBRT to primary tumor, nephrectomy 4 weeks later. Germline V gene lookup returns CDR1 MRHNA and CDR2 SNTAGT. This CDR3 region has 13 residues. V lost 3 bases and J 4 bases, leaving 7 bases between the germline ends.

The sequencing here drew on blood, taken from a patient whose treatment included radiotherapy and nephrectomy. The genes are TRBV6-4 and TRBJ2-1; no definite D call. This clonotype was obtained from a woman in her fifties or sixties with renal cell carcinoma. The CDR3 is CASSDDHYNEQFF. CDR3 coding DNA: TGTGCCAGCAGTGATGACCATTACAATGAGCAGTTCTTC.